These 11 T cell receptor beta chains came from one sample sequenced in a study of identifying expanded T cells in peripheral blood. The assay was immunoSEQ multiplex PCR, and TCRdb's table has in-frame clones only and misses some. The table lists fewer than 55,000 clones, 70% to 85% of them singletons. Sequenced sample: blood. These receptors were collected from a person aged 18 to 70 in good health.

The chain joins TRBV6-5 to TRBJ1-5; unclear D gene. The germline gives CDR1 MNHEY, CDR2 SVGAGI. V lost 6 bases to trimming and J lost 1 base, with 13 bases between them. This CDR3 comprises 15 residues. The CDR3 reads CASRTREYSNQPQHF. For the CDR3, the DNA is TGTGCCAGCAGGACCCGGGAATACAGCAATCAGCCCCAGCATTTT.

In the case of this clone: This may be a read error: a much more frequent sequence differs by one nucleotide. DNA for the CDR3: TGTGCCGGCAGCCAACGAAGGGAAGGGACTTCACCCCTCCACTTT. It translates to CAGSQRREGTSPLHF. V usage is TRBV4-2 and J usage is TRBJ1-6; D possibly corresponds to TRBD1 (5 bases). The CDR3 loop spans 15 amino acids. Germline CDR1 is LGHNA and CDR2 is YNFKEQ.

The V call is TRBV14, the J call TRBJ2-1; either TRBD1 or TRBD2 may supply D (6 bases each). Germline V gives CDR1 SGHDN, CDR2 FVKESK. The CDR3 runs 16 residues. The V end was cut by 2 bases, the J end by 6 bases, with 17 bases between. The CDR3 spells CASSQPGASPGNEQFF. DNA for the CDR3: TGTGCCAGCAGCCAACCGGGGGCCTCCCCCGGCAATGAGCAGTTCTTC.

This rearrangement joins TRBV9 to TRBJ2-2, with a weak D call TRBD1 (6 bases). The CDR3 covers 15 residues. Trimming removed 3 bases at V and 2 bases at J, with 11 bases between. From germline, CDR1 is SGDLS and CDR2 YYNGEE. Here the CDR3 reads CASSGTDSNTGELFF. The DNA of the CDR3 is TGTGCCAGCAGCGGAACGGACAGTAACACCGGGGAGCTGTTTTTT.

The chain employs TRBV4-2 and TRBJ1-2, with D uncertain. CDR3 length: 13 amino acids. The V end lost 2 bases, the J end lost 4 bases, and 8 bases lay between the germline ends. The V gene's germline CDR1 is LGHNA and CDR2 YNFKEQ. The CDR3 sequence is CASSQRESYGYTF. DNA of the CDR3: TGTGCCAGCAGCCAACGGGAGTCCTATGGCTACACCTTC.

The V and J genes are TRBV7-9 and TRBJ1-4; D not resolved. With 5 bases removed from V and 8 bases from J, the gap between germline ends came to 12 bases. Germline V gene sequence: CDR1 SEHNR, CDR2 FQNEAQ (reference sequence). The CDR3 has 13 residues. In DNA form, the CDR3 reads TGTGCCAGCAGCCTCCGGCCAGCCGAAAAACTGTTTTTT. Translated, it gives CASSLRPAEKLFF.

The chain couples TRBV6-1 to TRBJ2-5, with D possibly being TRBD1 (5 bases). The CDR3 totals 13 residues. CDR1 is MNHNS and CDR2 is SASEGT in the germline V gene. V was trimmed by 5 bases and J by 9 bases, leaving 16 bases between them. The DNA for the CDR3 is TGTGCCAGCAGTATGACAGACTCCACGGCCCAGTACTTC. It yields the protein CASSMTDSTAQYF.

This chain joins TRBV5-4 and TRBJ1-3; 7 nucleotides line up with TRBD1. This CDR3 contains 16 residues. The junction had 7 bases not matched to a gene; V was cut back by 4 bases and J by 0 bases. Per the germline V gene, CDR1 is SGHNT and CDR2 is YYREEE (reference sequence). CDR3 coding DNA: TGTGCCAGCAGCCTCGGACAGGCGCGCTCTGGAAACACCATATATTTT. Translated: CASSLGQARSGNTIYF.

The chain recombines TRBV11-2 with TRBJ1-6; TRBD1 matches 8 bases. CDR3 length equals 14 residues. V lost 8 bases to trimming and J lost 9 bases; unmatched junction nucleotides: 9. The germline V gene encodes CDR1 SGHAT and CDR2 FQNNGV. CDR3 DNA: TGTGCCAGCGGGCTGACAGGGGTGAGTTCACCCCTCCACTTT. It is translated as CASGLTGVSSPLHF. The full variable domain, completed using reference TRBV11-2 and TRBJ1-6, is EAGVAQSPRYKIIEKRQSVAFWCNPISGHATLYWYQQILGQGPKLLIQFQNNGVVDDSQLPKDRFSAERLKGVDSTLKIQPAKLEDSAVYLCASGLTGVSSPLHFGNGTRLTVT.

CDR3 DNA: TGTGCCAGCGGTCAGAGACGGGGTATCTCACCCCTCCACTTT. Amino acids: CASGQRRGISPLHF. V and J are TRBV6-5 and TRBJ1-6; D ambiguous. The CDR3 has 14 amino acids. The germline V and J ends were trimmed by 8 bases and 10 bases, with 18 bases remaining between them. The germline V gene encodes CDR1 MNHEY and CDR2 SVGAGI.

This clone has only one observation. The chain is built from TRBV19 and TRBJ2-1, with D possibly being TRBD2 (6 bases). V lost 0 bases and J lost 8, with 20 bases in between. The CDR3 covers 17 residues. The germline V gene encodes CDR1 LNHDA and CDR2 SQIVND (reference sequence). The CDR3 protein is CASSIDLGGFRGYEQFF. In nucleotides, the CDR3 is TGTGCCAGTAGTATAGATCTGGGGGGATTCAGAGGGTATGAGCAGTTCTTC.